These 13 T cell receptor beta chains were sequenced from one sample in a study of blood T cell repertoires in COVID-19. TCRdb keeps only in-frame clones here, not all; method: immunoSEQ multiplex PCR. The repertoire has under 350,000 clones, more than 85% of them found once; the top ten carry 1% to 1.5%. The sequenced material came from peripheral blood. The receptors derive from a man in his 70s with acute or convalescent COVID-19.

This rearrangement joins TRBV4-1 to TRBJ1-2; perhaps TRBD1 as D (6 bases). The CDR3 has 20 amino acids. The germline V gene encodes CDR1 MGHRA and CDR2 YSYEKL. V dropped 0 bases and J dropped 6 bases, with 29 bases sitting between them. In nucleotides, the CDR3 is TGCGCCAGCAGCCAAGATGTTATAGGAAAAGGGGGACGGAATTACGATGGCTACACCTTC. Amino acids: CASSQDVIGKGGRNYDGYTF.

CDR3 protein: CATALGVAVAQGNIQYF. CDR3 nucleotides: TGTGCCACTGCCCTAGGAGTAGCGGTCGCGCAGGGAAACATTCAGTACTTC. The chain uses TRBV28 and TRBJ2-4; D may be TRBD2 (6 bases). The V gene lost 10 bases and the J gene lost 6 bases, with 28 bases spanning the gap. Germline CDR1 MDHEN, CDR2 SYDVKM. The CDR3 runs 17 residues. The whole variable domain, remainder taken from reference TRBV28 and TRBJ2-4, is DVKVTQSSRYLVKRTGEKVFLECVQDMDHENMFWYRQDPGLGLRLIYFSYDVKMKEKGDIPEGYSVSREKKERFSLILESASTNQTSMYLCATALGVAVAQGNIQYFGAGTRLSVL.

The chain carries TRBV7-9 and TRBJ1-2; the D gene is possibly TRBD1 (5 bases). Trimming removed 4 bases at V and 1 base at J, with 7 bases between. Germline CDR1 is SEHNR and CDR2 is FQNEAQ (reference sequence). There are 13 residues in the CDR3. The chain's CDR3 is CASSSRDNYGYTF. In DNA, the CDR3 is TGTGCCAGCAGCTCCAGGGATAACTATGGCTACACCTTC.

The chain uses TRBV2 and TRBJ2-7, with TRBD2 matching over 11 bases. CDR3 length: 18 amino acids. Unmatched junction bases numbered 11, after V lost 1 base and J lost 3 bases. In germline, CDR1 is SNHLY, CDR2 FYNNEI. CDR3 amino acids: CASSEEDPGLAVFYEQYF. The CDR3 DNA sequence: TGTGCCAGCAGTGAAGAAGATCCGGGACTAGCGGTCTTCTACGAGCAGTACTTC.

This clone was seen a single time. The chain links TRBV11-2 to TRBJ2-5; the match to TRBD2 covers 8 bases. CDR1 SGHAT and CDR2 FQNNGV come from the germline V gene. V lost 4 bases, J lost 4 bases, and 5 bases stayed unmatched. CDR3 length: 14 amino acids. The DNA for the CDR3 is TGTGCCAGCAGCTCTACAGCGGGGGCAGAGACCCAGTACTTC. Residues: CASSSTAGAETQYF.

This rearrangement joins TRBV7-2 to TRBJ2-5; D perhaps matches TRBD2 (5 bases). The CDR3 covers 14 residues. The germline V gene encodes CDR1 SGHTA and CDR2 FQGNSA. Trimming took 5 bases from V and 5 from J, leaving 15 bases between them. CDR3 in amino acids: CASSKAVGPETQYF. For the CDR3, the DNA is TGTGCCAGCAGCAAAGCGGTGGGTCCGGAGACCCAGTACTTC.

The V call is TRBV28, the J call TRBJ1-4; D call uncertain. Germline V gives CDR1 MDHEN, CDR2 SYDVKM. V was cut by 3 bases and J by 12 bases, with 11 bases left in between. The CDR3 totals 12 residues. This CDR3 reads CASSLAGQELFF. CDR3 DNA: TGTGCCAGCAGTTTGGCCGGCCAGGAACTGTTTTTT.

The V call is TRBV14, the J call TRBJ2-5; 7 bases map to TRBD1. This CDR3 has 14 residues. Germline loops: CDR1 SGHDN, CDR2 FVKESK. Trimming took 2 bases from V and 4 from J; bases not matched to a gene: 4. This CDR3 is CASSQNRGGETQYF. CDR3 nucleotide sequence: TGTGCCAGCAGCCAAAACAGGGGTGGAGAGACCCAGTACTTC.

V gene TRBV7-9 combines with J gene TRBJ2-5; a possible D gene is TRBD1 (5 bases). Trimming took off 2 bases at V and 0 bases at J, with 10 bases between the two ends. The V gene's germline CDR1 is SEHNR and CDR2 FQNEAQ (reference sequence). CDR3 length: 15 residues. CDR3 sequence reads: CASSLPWTNQETQYF. The CDR3 nucleotides read TGTGCCAGCAGCTTACCTTGGACAAACCAAGAGACCCAGTACTTC.

The CDR3 DNA follows: TGTGCCAGCAGCTTAGGATTTACAGGGAATCAGCCCCAGCATTTT. Translation: CASSLGFTGNQPQHF. V gene TRBV7-2 combines with J gene TRBJ1-5; D might be TRBD1 (6 bases). The V end lost 1 base, the J end lost 4 bases, and 11 bases lay between the germline ends. The CDR3 contains 15 residues. CDR1 is SGHTA, CDR2 FQGNSA, per germline.

The chain carries TRBV18 and TRBJ2-5, with 7 bases fitting TRBD2. Germline CDR1 is KGHSH and CDR2 is LQKENI. This CDR3 spans 14 amino acids. The V segment lost 3 bases and the J segment 5 bases; nucleotides outside the gene matches: 6. CDR3 in amino acids: CASSPRTRGETQYF. CDR3 nucleotide sequence: TGTGCCAGCTCACCTCGGACTAGAGGTGAGACCCAGTACTTC.

The sample holds a few counts of this clone. The chain combines TRBV10-3 with TRBJ2-7; TRBD1 matches at 10 bases. The CDR3 is made up of 13 amino acids. Germline trimming cut 10 bases from V and 6 bases from J; bases unmatched to any gene: 9. CDR1 ENHRY and CDR2 SYGVKD come from the germline V gene. CDR3 region: CATGQGIRAEQYF. DNA for the CDR3: TGTGCCACGGGACAGGGGATCAGGGCCGAGCAGTACTTC.

A few counts support this clone. The chain recombines TRBV11-2 with TRBJ2-2; TRBD2 might be the D (6 bases). V was trimmed by 5 bases and J by 4 bases, leaving 14 bases between them. The CDR3 consists of 15 residues. Germline loops: CDR1 SGHAT, CDR2 FQNNGV. The CDR3 sequence is CASSPQRTTTGELFF. CDR3 DNA sequence: TGTGCCAGCAGCCCTCAACGGACTACCACCGGGGAGCTGTTTTTT.